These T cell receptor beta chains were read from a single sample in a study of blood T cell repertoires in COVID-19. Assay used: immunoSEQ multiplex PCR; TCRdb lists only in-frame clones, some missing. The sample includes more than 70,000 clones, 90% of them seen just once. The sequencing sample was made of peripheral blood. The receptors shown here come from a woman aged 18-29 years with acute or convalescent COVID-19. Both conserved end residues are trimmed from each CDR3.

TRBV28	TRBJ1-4	ASSSYRQLENEKLF
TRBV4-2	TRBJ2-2	ASRRGQGEVGELF
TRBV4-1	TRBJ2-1	ASSQTSGSVNGNEQF
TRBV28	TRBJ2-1	ASSSRTRPYNEQF
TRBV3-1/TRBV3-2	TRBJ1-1	ASSRDRENTEAF
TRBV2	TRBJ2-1	ASSGRQSSYNEQF
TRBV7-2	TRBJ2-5	ASSLRTEETQY
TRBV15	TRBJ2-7	ATSRDIGTTSYEQY
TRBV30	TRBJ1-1	AWSFAVGTEAF
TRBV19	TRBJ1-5	ASSIRGENQPQH
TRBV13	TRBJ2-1	ASSFGGLAGLNEQF
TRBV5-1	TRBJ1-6	ASSLVGENSPLH
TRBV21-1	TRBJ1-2	ASQPSGWLQGRYGYT
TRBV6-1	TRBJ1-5	ASSEARVGNQPQH
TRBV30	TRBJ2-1	AWSLVGGASYNEQF
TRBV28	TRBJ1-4	ASRSTGASRPNEKLF
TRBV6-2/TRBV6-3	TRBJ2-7	ASSYRLAGLYEQY
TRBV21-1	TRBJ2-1	ASSKGRGMSYNEQF
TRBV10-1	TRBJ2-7	ASSPQSSGLAGGRLDEQY
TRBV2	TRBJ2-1	ASKVGTGDTWSYNEQF
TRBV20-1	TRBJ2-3	SGEGGDTQY
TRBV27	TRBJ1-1	ASRAEPGQGEAF
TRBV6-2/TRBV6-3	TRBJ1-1	ASSYSSRAGLNTEAF